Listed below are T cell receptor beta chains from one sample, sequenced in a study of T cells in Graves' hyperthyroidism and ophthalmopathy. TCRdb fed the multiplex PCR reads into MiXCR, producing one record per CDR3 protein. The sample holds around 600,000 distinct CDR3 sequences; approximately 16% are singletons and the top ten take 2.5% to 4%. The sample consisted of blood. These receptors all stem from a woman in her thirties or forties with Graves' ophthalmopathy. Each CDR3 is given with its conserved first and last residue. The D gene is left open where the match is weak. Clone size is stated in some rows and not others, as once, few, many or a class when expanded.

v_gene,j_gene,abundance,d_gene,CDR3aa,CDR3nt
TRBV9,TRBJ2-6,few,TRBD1,CASSPRGFSGANVLTF,TGTGCCAGCAGCCCCAGGGGGTTCTCTGGGGCCAACGTCCTGACTTTC
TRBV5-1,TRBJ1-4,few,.,CASSDGRLDGEKLFF,TGCGCCAGCAGCGATGGACGCTTGGACGGGGAAAAACTGTTTTTT
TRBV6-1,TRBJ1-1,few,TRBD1,CASSPDRGQGGTEAFF,TGTGCCAGCAGTCCGGACAGGGGGCAAGGGGGCACTGAAGCTTTCTTT
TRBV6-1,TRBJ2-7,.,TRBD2,CASSEAPSGSGRRQYF,TGTGCCAGCAGTGAAGCGCCGAGCGGGAGCGGCCGTCGGCAGTACTTC
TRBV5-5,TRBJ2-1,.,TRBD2,CASSSGTSGASTFYNEQFF,TGTGCCAGCAGCTCCGGGACTAGCGGGGCGTCCACCTTCTACAATGAGCAGTTCTTC
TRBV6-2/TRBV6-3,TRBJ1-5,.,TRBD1,CAISDRVSNQPQHF,TGTGCCATCTCCGACAGGGTAAGCAATCAGCCCCAGCATTTT
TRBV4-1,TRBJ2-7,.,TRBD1,CASSQENRGSEQYF,TGCGCCAGCAGCCAAGAGAACAGGGGAAGCGAGCAGTACTTC
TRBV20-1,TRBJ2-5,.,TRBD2,CSANPGLAGVRYF,TGCAGTGCCAACCCGGGACTAGCGGGAGTTAGGTACTTC
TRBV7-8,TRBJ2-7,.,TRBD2,CASSLAILAETYEQYF,TGTGCCAGCAGCTTAGCGATTCTAGCGGAAACCTACGAGCAGTACTTC
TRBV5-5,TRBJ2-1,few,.,CASSLFMEEQFF,TGTGCCAGCAGCTTGTTCATGGAGGAGCAGTTCTTC